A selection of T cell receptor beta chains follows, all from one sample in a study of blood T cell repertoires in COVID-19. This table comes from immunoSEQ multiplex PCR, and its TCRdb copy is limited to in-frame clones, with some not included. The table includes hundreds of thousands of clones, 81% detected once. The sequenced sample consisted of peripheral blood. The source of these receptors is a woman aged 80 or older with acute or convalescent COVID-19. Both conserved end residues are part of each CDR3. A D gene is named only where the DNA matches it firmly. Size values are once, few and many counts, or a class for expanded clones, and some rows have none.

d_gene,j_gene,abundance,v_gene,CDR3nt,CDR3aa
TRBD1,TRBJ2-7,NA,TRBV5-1,TGCGCCAGCAGCCCTGCTAGGGACAGTCGCTACGAGCAGTACTTC,CASSPARDSRYEQYF
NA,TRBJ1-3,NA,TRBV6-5,TGTGCCAGCAGGCCGCCGGGTAGCTCTGGAAACACCATATATTTT,CASRPPGSSGNTIYF
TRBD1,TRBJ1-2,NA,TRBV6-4,TGTGCCAGCAGTCATCGGGAGGGGGCCGACTATGGCTACACCTTC,CASSHREGADYGYTF
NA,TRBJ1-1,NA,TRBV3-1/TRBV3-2,TGTGCCAGCAGCCCGTGGGGACAACTGGGGCGGGACACTGAAGCTTTCTTT,CASSPWGQLGRDTEAFF
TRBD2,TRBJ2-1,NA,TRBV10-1,TGCGCCAGCAGTGGGACTAGCGGGACTCGGCACAGCTACAATGAGCAGTTCTTC,CASSGTSGTRHSYNEQFF
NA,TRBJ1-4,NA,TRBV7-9,TGTGCCAGCAGCTTGACGGGGGCAACTAATGAAAAACTGTTTTTT,CASSLTGATNEKLFF
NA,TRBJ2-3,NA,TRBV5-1,TGCGCCAGCAGCTTACAGGGTCACAGCACAGATACGCAGTATTTT,CASSLQGHSTDTQYF
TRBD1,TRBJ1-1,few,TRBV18,TGTGCCAGCTCATCGGGACAGGAGAACACTGAAGCTTTCTTT,CASSSGQENTEAFF
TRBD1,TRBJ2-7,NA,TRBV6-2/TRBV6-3,TGTGCCAGCAGCCCCGGACAGGTGCGGGCCTACGAGCAGTACTTC,CASSPGQVRAYEQYF
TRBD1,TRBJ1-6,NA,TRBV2,TGTGCCAGCAGGCCCCGGGACAGGTACAATTCACCCCTCCACTTT,CASRPRDRYNSPLHF
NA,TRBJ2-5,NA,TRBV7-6,TGTGCCAGCAGCTTAGCGCCGGGACAACGCACCCAGTACTTC,CASSLAPGQRTQYF
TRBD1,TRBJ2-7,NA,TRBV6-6,TGTGCCAGCAGCCCTACGGACAGGTTAGCCCACGAGCAGTACTTC,CASSPTDRLAHEQYF